The 17 T cell receptor beta chains below all came from one sample that was sequenced in a study of shared clonotypes between healthy human individuals. Some clones are missing from TCRdb's copy, which holds only in-frame ones; the method was immunoSEQ multiplex PCR. The data show 2 million to 2.5 million clones, about 94% seen once. Source material: naive CD4+ T cells sorted from blood. Subset indicated: CD45RA+ positively selected. The receptors stem from a man younger than 35 in good health.

This chain uses TRBV6-4 with TRBJ2-5; D unclear. V lost 6 bases, J lost 0 bases, and 11 bases lay in between. CDR1 MRHNA and CDR2 SNTAGT come from the germline V gene. The CDR3 covers 14 residues. CDR3 bases: TGTGCCAGCAGGGACCGCTACTACCAAGAGACCCAGTACTTC. Amino acids: CASRDRYYQETQYF.

V is TRBV7-3 and J is TRBJ2-1; 8 nucleotides line up with TRBD2. Germline V lookup: CDR1 SGHTA, CDR2 FQGTGA. CDR3 size: 16 residues. V was pared by 4 bases and J by 0 bases, with 5 bases of the junction left unmatched. The CDR3 DNA is TGTGCCAGCAGCTCTCAAGCGGGAGCCTCCTACAATGAGCAGTTCTTC. Translation gives CASSSQAGASYNEQFF.

CDR3 region: CASSARTGVYEQYF. As DNA, the CDR3 is TGTGCCAGCAGTGCTCGGACAGGGGTTTACGAGCAGTACTTC. The chain uses TRBV6-6 and TRBJ2-7; 9 bases line up with TRBD1. From germline, CDR1 is MNHNY and CDR2 SVGAGI (reference sequence). The CDR3 contains 14 residues. With V trimmed by 5 bases and J by 4 bases, 6 bases remained unmatched.

The chain recombines TRBV5-1 with TRBJ1-1; the D is unclear. V lost 0 bases and J lost 3, with 3 bases in between. The CDR3 is 12 amino acids. The germline V gene encodes CDR1 SGHRS and CDR2 YFSETQ. In DNA, the CDR3 is TGCGCCAGCAGCTTGGTGGACACTGAAGCTTTCTTT. This gives the protein CASSLVDTEAFF.

As regards this clone: In the same sample, other DNA sequences code for this CDR3. This chain joins TRBV5-1 and TRBJ2-5, with D perhaps TRBD1 (6 bases). Germline loops: CDR1 SGHRS, CDR2 YFSETQ. The CDR3 loop spans 12 amino acids. The V gene lost 5 bases and the J gene lost 1 base, with 6 bases spanning the gap. The CDR3 bases are TGCGCCAGCAGAGGGGGCCAAGAGACCCAGTACTTC. As protein: CASRGGQETQYF.

The rearrangement links TRBV6-1 to TRBJ1-5; TRBD1 is a possible D gene (6 bases). This CDR3 spans 18 amino acids. CDR1 and CDR2 from the germline V gene are MNHNS and SASEGT. The ends were cut back, 4 bases at V and 5 bases at J, with 24 bases in the middle. Here the CDR3 DNA reads TGTGCCAGCAGTGGAGGGATCAGGGGTCCGGGTCCCTATCAGCCCCAGCATTTT. Protein product: CASSGGIRGPGPYQPQHF.

The V gene is TRBV18, the J gene TRBJ1-1; D is undetermined. The CDR3 consists of 13 residues. Germline CDR1 reads KGHSH; CDR2 reads LQKENI. Trimming shortened V by 6 bases and J by 1 base, and 9 bases separated the two germline ends. The CDR3 loop reads CASSSSKNTEAFF. The DNA of the CDR3 is TGTGCCAGCTCCTCATCGAAGAACACTGAAGCTTTCTTT.

V is TRBV5-4 and J is TRBJ2-1; D is tentatively TRBD1 or TRBD2 (5 bases each). The germline V and J ends were trimmed by 4 bases and 4 bases, with 12 bases remaining between them. CDR3 length equals 14 residues. Germline V gives CDR1 SGHNT, CDR2 YYREEE (reference sequence). CDR3 in DNA: TGTGCCAGCAGCCCCCGGGACCCATACAATGAGCAGTTCTTC. This codes for CASSPRDPYNEQFF.

This rearrangement joins TRBV18 to TRBJ2-3; 9 bases fit TRBD2. The ends lost 0 bases at V and 1 base at J; junction bases unmatched: 2. Looked up from germline, CDR1 is KGHSH and CDR2 is LQKENI. The CDR3 has 16 residues. The CDR3, as DNA: TGTGCCAGCTCACCACCTCGCGGGGGGGGCACAGATACGCAGTATTTT. This translates into CASSPPRGGGTDTQYF.

The rearrangement uses TRBV5-4 and TRBJ1-6, with D tentatively TRBD1 (6 bases). CDR1 and CDR2 from the germline V gene are SGHNT and YYREEE (reference sequence). The CDR3 is made up of 16 amino acids. V was shortened by 0 bases and J by 8 bases, with 15 bases between the two germline ends. DNA for the CDR3: TGTGCCAGCAGCTTGGGGGGGGCGGTCAGTTATTCACCCCTCCACTTT. It codes for CASSLGGAVSYSPLHF.

The CDR3 loop is CASSWDVGHSNNQPQHF. CDR3 DNA sequence: TGTGCCAGCAGTTGGGACGTAGGCCATTCCAACAATCAGCCCCAGCATTTT. The rearrangement uses TRBV28 and TRBJ1-5; tentatively, D is TRBD1 (5 bases). Germline V gene data show CDR1 as MDHEN and CDR2 as SYDVKM. Trimming took 4 bases from V and 3 from J, leaving 19 bases between them. The CDR3 extends over 17 amino acids.

Only one count was recorded for this clone. V is TRBV10-3 and J is TRBJ2-7; D is tentatively TRBD1 or TRBD2 (6 bases each). The V end lost 2 bases, the J end lost 1 base, and 9 bases lay between the germline ends. This CDR3 has 14 residues. In germline, CDR1 is ENHRY, CDR2 SYGVKD. CDR3 nucleotide sequence: TGTGCCATCAGTGAGAGGGGGGATTCCTACGAGCAGTACTTC. It is translated as CAISERGDSYEQYF.

This chain connects TRBV5-1 to TRBJ1-2; 7 bases are a match to TRBD1. Per germline, CDR1 SGHRS and CDR2 YFSETQ. After removal of 3 bases from V and 8 bases from J, the junction contained 7 bases not matched to a gene. CDR3 size: 13 residues. CDR3 region: CASSSGQDSGYTF. Here the CDR3 DNA reads TGCGCCAGCAGCTCCGGACAGGACTCGGGCTACACCTTC.

As to this clone: Additional DNA sequences in this sample encode the identical CDR3. The rearrangement uses TRBV5-4 and TRBJ2-7; D is possibly TRBD1 (6 bases). This CDR3 contains 13 residues. Germline V gene sequence: CDR1 SGHNT, CDR2 YYREEE (reference sequence). V lost 4 bases, J lost 3 bases, and 11 bases lay in between. The CDR3, as DNA: TGTGCCAGCAGCCTGTCAGGGGTCTACGAGCAGTACTTC. Translation: CASSLSGVYEQYF.

The chain couples TRBV7-2 to TRBJ2-3; 14 nucleotides agree with TRBD2. CDR3 length equals 19 residues. CDR1 and CDR2 from the germline V gene are SGHTA and FQGNSA. V shed 5 bases, J shed 1 base, and the junction held 11 bases outside the gene matches. The CDR3 nucleotides are TGTGCCAGCAGCCCCGGACTAGCGGGGGGTTGGTACGGCACAGATACGCAGTATTTT. This encodes CASSPGLAGGWYGTDTQYF.

Only one count was recorded for this clone. The sample carries other DNA sequences with the same CDR3. This chain connects TRBV6-1 to TRBJ2-1; 8 nucleotides agree with TRBD2. The germline CDR1 and CDR2 sequences are MNHNS and SASEGT. After removal of 8 bases from V and 4 bases from J, the junction contained 1 base not matched to a gene. This CDR3 spans 12 amino acids. CDR3 sequence reads: CASSGGYNEQFF. CDR3 nucleotides: TGTGCCAGCTCGGGGGGGTACAATGAGCAGTTCTTC.

The chain's CDR3 is CASSLQGPQETQYF. CDR3 coding DNA: TGTGCCAGCAGTCTCCAGGGGCCTCAAGAGACCCAGTACTTC. The rearrangement uses TRBV7-9 and TRBJ2-5; maybe TRBD1 (6 bases). Trimming shortened V by 6 bases and J by 2 bases, and 13 bases separated the two germline ends. Per germline, CDR1 SEHNR and CDR2 FQNEAQ (reference sequence). CDR3 size: 14 residues.